This entry lists 2 T cell receptor beta chains sequenced from one sample in a study of T cells in Graves' hyperthyroidism and ophthalmopathy (dated by TCRdb to between 2018 and 2021). Libraries were prepared through multiplex PCR. The instrument was an Illumina HiSeq 2000. Amplification of TCR beta CDR3 regions was carried out from RNA transcripts. The TCR CDR3 was subjected to a first round of RT-PCR using the HTBI primer set and the Qiagen OneStep RT-PCR kit. Using fastp at Q25 and MiXCR, TCRdb reprocessed the public reads and kept productive beta chains. Each CDR3 protein appears once, grouped with its most common genes and DNA. This sample is represented by over 500,000 distinct CDR3 sequences; approximately 17% of them were singletons. The biggest ten clones account for 17% of the sample. Source material: blood. Receptors were obtained from a woman between 18 and 29 years old with Graves' ophthalmopathy.

This clonotype was counted ten times or more. The chain employs TRBV2 and TRBJ1-1, with 7 bases lining up with TRBD1. J was trimmed by 0 bases and V by 7 bases; bases with no gene match: 8. CDR1 and CDR2 from the germline V gene are SNHLY and FYNNEI. This CDR3 contains 15 residues. The CDR3 DNA sequence: TGTGCCAGCATCCCCTGGACAGGTATGAACACTGAAGCTTTCTTT. This gives the protein CASIPWTGMNTEAFF.

The chain is built from TRBV29-1 and TRBJ2-7; D is possibly TRBD2 (6 bases). V lost 4 bases and J lost 1, with 14 bases in between. Per germline, CDR1 SQVTM and CDR2 ANQGSEA. The CDR3 has 14 residues. This CDR3 reads CSVGGGGDSYEQYF. The CDR3 DNA reads TGCAGCGTTGGGGGCGGAGGGGATTCCTACGAGCAGTACTTC.